The 16 T cell receptor beta chains reported below all come from one sample, sequenced in a study of technical replicates of blood from a few donors. Method: immunoSEQ multiplex PCR; TCRdb's copy keeps in-frame clones and lacks some. The data show roughly 100,000 clones, around 96% seen once. Input material: T cells isolated from PBMCs. The source is a human donor in good health.

V gene TRBV19 combines with J gene TRBJ1-5; 11 nucleotides align to TRBD1. The germline CDR1 and CDR2 sequences are LNHDA and SQIVND (reference sequence). The J segment lost 9 bases and the V segment lost 5 bases, leaving 15 bases of the junction unmatched. The CDR3 runs 17 residues. CDR3 protein: CASSHGTGGEGTRPQHF. The CDR3 DNA sequence: TGTGCCAGTAGTCACGGGACAGGGGGAGAAGGAACTCGGCCCCAGCATTTT. Looking up the rest from reference TRBV19 and TRBJ1-5 gives the full variable domain: DGGITQSPKYLFRKEGQNVTLSCEQNLNHDAMYWYRQDPGQGLRLIYYSQIVNDFQKGDIAEGYSVSREKKESFPLTVTSAQKNPTAFYLCASSHGTGGEGTRPQHFGDGTRLSIL.

This chain joins TRBV27 and TRBJ2-7, with a tentative D call TRBD2 (6 bases). V was clipped by 9 bases and J by 0 bases, with 12 bases between them. Looked up from germline, CDR1 is MNHEY and CDR2 is SMNVEV (reference sequence). The CDR3 is made up of 13 amino acids. The CDR3 nucleotides are TGTGCCAGTAAAGCGGGCTACTCCTACGAGCAGTACTTC. Translating gives CASKAGYSYEQYF.

This chain joins TRBV9 and TRBJ1-2; D is possibly TRBD1 (6 bases). Between the trimmed V and J ends, which lost 0 bases and 1 base, there was a span of 13 bases. The CDR3 length is 16 residues. Germline CDR1 SGDLS, CDR2 YYNGEE. This CDR3 reads CASSVGGGLVNYGYTF. The CDR3 DNA follows: TGTGCCAGCAGCGTAGGGGGGGGGCTTGTTAACTATGGCTACACCTTC.

The V and J genes are TRBV5-6 and TRBJ1-5, with 9 bases fitting TRBD1. Germline CDR1 is SGHDT and CDR2 is YYEEEE. The length of the CDR3 is 14 residues. V was clipped by 4 bases and J by 4 bases; unmatched bases: 3. The CDR3 bases are TGTGCCAGCAGCCGGACAGGGGAGAATCAGCCCCAGCATTTT. The encoded protein is CASSRTGENQPQHF.

This rearrangement joins TRBV9 to TRBJ2-1, with 11 nucleotides matching TRBD2. Losses at the gene ends were 2 bases for V and 8 bases for J; bases not matched to a gene: 15. Germline V gives CDR1 SGDLS, CDR2 YYNGEE. This CDR3 is 18 amino acids long. The CDR3, as DNA: TGTGCCAGCAGCGTGAGGCTAGCGGGAGGTTCGAGTATCGATGAGCAGTTCTTC. The encoded protein is CASSVRLAGGSSIDEQFF.

CDR3 loop: CASSQDMTGRGTEAFF. CDR3 nucleotide sequence: TGTGCCAGCAGCCAAGATATGACGGGGAGGGGCACTGAAGCTTTCTTT. The chain uses TRBV4-2 and TRBJ1-1, with TRBD1 as a possible D gene (5 bases). The CDR3 is 16 residues long. CDR1 and CDR2 from the germline V gene are LGHNA and YNFKEQ. Trimming left V 0 bases short and J 4 bases short, with 15 bases between.

This chain uses TRBV7-3 with TRBJ1-1, with a weak D call TRBD1 (5 bases). V dropped 0 bases and J dropped 1 base, with 6 bases sitting between them. The length of the CDR3 is 14 residues. Germline V gene sequence: CDR1 SGHTA, CDR2 FQGTGA. CDR3 nucleotide sequence: TGTGCCAGCAGCTTAACGGGGGGGAACACTGAAGCTTTCTTT. This codes for CASSLTGGNTEAFF.

The V call is TRBV6-5, the J call TRBJ1-2; D not certain. With 8 bases removed from V and 1 base from J, the gap between germline ends came to 11 bases. The CDR3 sequence is 13 residues long. The germline V gene has CDR1 MNHEY and CDR2 SVGAGI. CDR3 amino acids: CASCYLCNYGYTF. In DNA form, the CDR3 reads TGTGCCAGCTGCTATCTTTGTAACTATGGCTACACCTTC.

The gene calls are TRBV6-5 and TRBJ2-2; possibly TRBD2 for D (5 bases). CDR1 is MNHEY, CDR2 SVGAGI, per germline. The V gene lost 7 bases and the J gene lost 1 base, with 13 bases spanning the gap. The CDR3 is made up of 15 amino acids. The CDR3 loop reads CASTGRELNTGELFF. The CDR3 coding sequence is TGTGCCAGCACTGGGAGAGAATTGAACACCGGGGAGCTGTTTTTT.

V usage is TRBV5-6 and J usage is TRBJ2-1; possibly TRBD1 for D (5 bases). V dropped 2 bases and J dropped 2 bases, with 11 bases sitting between them. From germline, CDR1 is SGHDT and CDR2 YYEEEE. This CDR3 contains 15 residues. CDR3 protein: CASSFGRGAYNEQFF. DNA for the CDR3: TGTGCCAGCAGCTTCGGTAGGGGCGCCTACAATGAGCAGTTCTTC.

The chain uses TRBV28 and TRBJ1-1, with D unresolved. Germline-derived CDR1 and CDR2 are MDHEN and SYDVKM. V gave up 2 bases and J gave up 4 bases, with 11 bases separating them. This CDR3 is 14 amino acids long. CDR3 protein: CASSLSRSLTEAFF. The CDR3 bases are TGTGCCAGCAGTTTAAGCAGGTCCCTCACTGAAGCTTTCTTT.

This sequence joins TRBV7-2 and TRBJ2-2, with D possibly being TRBD1 (6 bases). Germline CDR1 and CDR2: SGHTA and FQGNSA. V lost 5 bases, J lost 6 bases, and 16 bases lay in between. The CDR3 consists of 15 residues. The CDR3 reads CASSPQRGSAGELFF. CDR3 sequence (DNA): TGTGCCAGCAGCCCACAAAGGGGGAGCGCCGGGGAGCTGTTTTTT.

The chain links TRBV5-1 to TRBJ2-7; D ambiguous. CDR1 is SGHRS, CDR2 YFSETQ, per germline. The V and J ends lost 0 bases and 0 bases respectively, with 7 bases between them. The CDR3 sequence is 14 residues long. The CDR3 here is CASSLARSSYEQYF. The CDR3 nucleotides are TGCGCCAGCAGCTTGGCGAGGAGCTCCTACGAGCAGTACTTC. Looking up the rest from reference TRBV5-1 and TRBJ2-7 gives the full variable domain: KAGVTQTPRYLIKTRGQQVTLSCSPISGHRSVSWYQQTPGQGLQFLFEYFSETQRNKGNFPGRFSGRQFSNSRSEMNVSTLELGDSALYLCASSLARSSYEQYFGPGTRLTVT.

The chain is built from TRBV7-9 and TRBJ2-1, with TRBD1 identical over 7 bases. The ends lost 1 base at V and 3 bases at J; junction bases unmatched: 0. The CDR3 totals 14 residues. Germline lookup yields CDR1 SEHNR and CDR2 FQNEAQ (reference sequence). CDR3 loop: CASSLGQGYNEQFF. CDR3 coding DNA: TGTGCCAGCAGCTTAGGACAGGGCTACAATGAGCAGTTCTTC.

The chain uses TRBV25-1 and TRBJ2-3, with a weak D call TRBD2 (6 bases). Looked up from germline, CDR1 is MGHDK and CDR2 is SYGVNS. The CDR3 consists of 17 residues. V lost 1 base and J lost 1, with 15 bases in between. Written as DNA, the CDR3 is TGTGCCAGCAGTGAATCACTGCGGGGCCCTGGCACAGATACGCAGTATTTT. Amino acids: CASSESLRGPGTDTQYF.

V and J are TRBV19 and TRBJ2-5; the D gene is possibly TRBD1 (5 bases). CDR3 length equals 15 residues. Germline V lookup: CDR1 LNHDA, CDR2 SQIVND (reference sequence). V was shortened by 6 bases and J by 2 bases, with 16 bases between the two germline ends. The CDR3 sequence: CASSPDSSFQETQYF. The CDR3 DNA is TGTGCCAGTAGCCCCGACAGTTCGTTTCAAGAGACCCAGTACTTC.